This entry lists 10 T cell receptor beta chains sequenced from one sample in a study of blood T cell repertoires in COVID-19. The method was immunoSEQ multiplex PCR; TCRdb's version includes in-frame clones alone and lacks a portion of them. The sample lists hundreds of thousands of clones, about 89% occurring once. Sequencing was performed on peripheral blood. The receptors shown here come from a woman aged 50 to 60 with COVID-19, enrolled during active disease.

This chain connects TRBV19 to TRBJ2-7; 11 nucleotides line up with TRBD2. The trim removed 5 bases at V and 0 bases at J, leaving 3 bases unmatched. From germline, CDR1 is LNHDA and CDR2 SQIVND (reference sequence). The CDR3 consists of 15 residues. CDR3 nucleotide sequence: TGTGCCAGTAGTCGACTAGCGGGGAGCTCCTACGAGCAGTACTTC. As protein: CASSRLAGSSYEQYF.

The chain employs TRBV2 and TRBJ1-4; D gene ambiguous. Trimming shortened V by 7 bases and J by 7 bases, and 16 bases separated the two germline ends. The CDR3 is made up of 14 amino acids. Germline CDR1 and CDR2: SNHLY and FYNNEI. CDR3 bases: TGTGCCAGCAAATCGTGGGCTCTGCGTGAAAAACTGTTTTTT. It is translated as CASKSWALREKLFF.

In its sample, this clone was seen once. This sequence joins TRBV23-1 and TRBJ1-4; the match to TRBD1 covers 7 bases. TRBV23-1 is an ORF; its function is uncertain. This CDR3 comprises 17 residues. The junction had 18 bases not matched to a gene; V was cut back by 3 bases and J by 11 bases. CDR3 nucleotides: TGCGCCAGCAGTCATTATACCTACGTCAAGGGGGCAGAGAAACTGTTTTTT. It encodes CASSHYTYVKGAEKLFF.

The J gene is TRBJ1-2, the V gene TRBV3-1 (or the pseudogene TRBV3-2); D unclear. CDR1 LGHDT and CDR2 YNNKEL come from the germline V gene (reference sequence). The V end lost 0 bases, the J end lost 7 bases, and 15 bases lay between the germline ends. The CDR3 is 15 residues long. The CDR3: CASSQEKRALGGYTF. CDR3 nucleotide sequence: TGTGCCAGCAGCCAAGAAAAGAGGGCCTTAGGTGGCTACACCTTC.

The rearrangement links TRBV15 to TRBJ1-2, with 7 bases that match TRBD1. From germline, CDR1 is LNHNV and CDR2 YYDKDF (reference sequence). J lost 4 bases, V lost 3 bases, and 5 bases had no gene match. The CDR3 runs to 14 residues. In DNA, the CDR3 is TGTGCCACCAGCAGGGACAGGTACCTCTATGGCTACACCTTC. Amino acid sequence: CATSRDRYLYGYTF.

The J gene is TRBJ2-2, the V gene TRBV29-1; 13 bases line up with TRBD2. Trimming removed 3 bases from V and 4 bases from J; junction bases left unmatched: 11. CDR1 and CDR2 (germline): SQVTM, ANQGSEA. The CDR3 is 18 residues long. The chain's CDR3 is CSVDPETSGGSGTGELFF. The CDR3 region has the DNA TGCAGCGTTGACCCCGAGACTAGCGGGGGGTCGGGCACCGGGGAGCTGTTTTTT.

The gene calls are TRBV9 and TRBJ2-2; D gene ambiguous. The V and J ends lost 5 bases and 0 bases respectively, with 14 bases between them. Germline values: CDR1 SGDLS, CDR2 YYNGEE. The CDR3 consists of 16 residues. The CDR3 here is CASSNSQYANTGELFF. In nucleotides, the CDR3 is TGTGCCAGCAGTAACAGCCAATACGCGAACACCGGGGAGCTGTTTTTT.

This chain joins TRBV5-5 and TRBJ2-7; 10 bases map to TRBD1. V gave up 0 bases and J gave up 3 bases; unmatched junction bases: 6. The germline V gene encodes CDR1 SGHKS and CDR2 YYEKEE (reference sequence). The CDR3 has 16 residues. The CDR3 DNA sequence: TGTGCCAGCAGCTTGGCAAGGGGGGACAGGGGCTACGAGCAGTACTTC. Its translation: CASSLARGDRGYEQYF.

The J gene is TRBJ2-2, the V gene TRBV2; tentative D call: TRBD1 (6 bases). Germline V lookup: CDR1 SNHLY, CDR2 FYNNEI. Trimming took 6 bases from V and 0 from J, leaving 11 bases between them. The CDR3 covers 15 residues. This CDR3 reads CASSRQDANTGELFF. CDR3 DNA: TGTGCCAGCAGCCGACAGGATGCGAACACCGGGGAGCTGTTTTTT.

The chain carries TRBV30 and TRBJ1-1; 7 bases agree with TRBD1. This CDR3 spans 12 amino acids. Germline V gene sequence: CDR1 GTSNPN, CDR2 SVGIG (reference sequence). The V segment lost 3 bases and the J segment 6 bases; nucleotides outside the gene matches: 4. CDR3 DNA: TGTGCCTGGAGACAGGGGAATCCTGAAGCTTTCTTT. Its translation is CAWRQGNPEAFF. The variable domain in full, completed from reference TRBV30 and TRBJ1-1, reads SQTIHQWPATLVQPVGSPLSLECTVEGTSNPNLYWYRQAAGRGLQLLFYSVGIGQISSEVPQNLSASRPQDRQFILSSKKLLLSDSGFYLCAWRQGNPEAFFGQGTRLTVV.